The T cell receptor (beta chain) described here comes from a study of blood T cell repertoires in COVID-19. Trimming stripped 7 bases from V and 6 bases from J, with 21 bases between. The CDR3 is 14 residues long. Germline V lookup: CDR1 SQVTM, CDR2 ANQGSEA. Authors' methods: Estimation of nucleated cell counts relied on the amplification of reference gene primers. Clones were read by immunoSEQ multiplex PCR, and TCRdb kept only the in-frame ones, dropping some. V, J and clone size derive from that table, while D and trimming were established from the DNA sequence. The data show some 190,000 clones, over 75% seen once.

The chain joins TRBV29-1 to TRBJ1-1; D is possibly TRBD1 (6 bases). Material for sequencing was PBMCs or T cells enriched from blood (not recorded which). The TCR originated in a man aged 30 to 39 with acute COVID-19. The CDR3 coding sequence is TGCAGCGCTGACAGGACACTAGCCACCGCTGAAGCTTTCTTT. Its translation: CSADRTLATAEAFF.